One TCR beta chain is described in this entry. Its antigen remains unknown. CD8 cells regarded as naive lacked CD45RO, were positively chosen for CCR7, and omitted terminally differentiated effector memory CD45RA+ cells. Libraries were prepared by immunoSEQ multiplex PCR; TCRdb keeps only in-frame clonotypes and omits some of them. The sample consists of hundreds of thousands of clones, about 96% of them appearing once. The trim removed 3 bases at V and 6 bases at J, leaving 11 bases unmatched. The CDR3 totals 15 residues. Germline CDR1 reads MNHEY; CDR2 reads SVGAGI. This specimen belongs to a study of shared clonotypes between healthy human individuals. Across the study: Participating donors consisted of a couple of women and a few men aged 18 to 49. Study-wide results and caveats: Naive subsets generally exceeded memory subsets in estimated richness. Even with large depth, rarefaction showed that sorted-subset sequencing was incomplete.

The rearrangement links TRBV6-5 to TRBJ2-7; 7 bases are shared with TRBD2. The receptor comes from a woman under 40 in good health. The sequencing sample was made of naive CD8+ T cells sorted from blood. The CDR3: CASSYVGGVLIEQYF. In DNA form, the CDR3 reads TGTGCCAGCAGTTATGTGGGAGGGGTCTTGATCGAGCAGTACTTC.